This T cell receptor (beta chain) originates from a study of cytotoxic CD8 clonotypes in ibrutinib-treated CLL. Overall study context: Response was recorded as partial in approximately 24 patients and complete in 2; at median approximately six years, approximately 14 remained remitted and approximately twelve had progressed.

This clone was picked up one time. The CDR3 spans 12 residues. Germline V lookup: CDR1 LNHDA, CDR2 SQIVND (reference sequence). V was clipped by 4 bases and J by 4 bases, with 5 bases between them. Clones were sequenced by immunoSEQ multiplex PCR, and TCRdb holds only the in-frame ones, with some missing. The sample gives 110,000 to 150,000 clones, about 91% of which show up once; 10% to 14% is in the top ten. The chain uses TRBV19 and TRBJ2-1; no firm D call. This clonotype was sampled from a human donor with chronic lymphocytic leukemia. This specimen was PBMCs, taken after 12 months of ibrutinib treatment. CDR3 sequence: CASSNPYNEQFF. The CDR3 DNA reads as TGTGCCAGTAGTAACCCATACAATGAGCAGTTCTTC. Drawing the rest from reference TRBV19 and TRBJ2-1, the complete variable domain is DGGITQSPKYLFRKEGQNVTLSCEQNLNHDAMYWYRQDPGQGLRLIYYSQIVNDFQKGDIAEGYSVSREKKESFPLTVTSAQKNPTAFYLCASSNPYNEQFFGPGTRLTVL.